One and the same sample provided the 18 T cell receptor beta chains below, sequenced in a study of blood T cell repertoires in COVID-19. Only in-frame clones appear in the TCRdb table, and some are missing; sequencing was by immunoSEQ multiplex PCR. The sample lists more than 150,000 clones, more than 85% occurring once. Sequenced input: peripheral blood. The receptors derive from a man in his sixties with COVID-19, enrolled during active disease.

The chain links TRBV19 to TRBJ1-4; D uncertain. From germline, CDR1 is LNHDA and CDR2 SQIVND (reference sequence). The CDR3 sequence is 14 residues long. V was trimmed by 3 bases and J by 12 bases, leaving 17 bases between them. The CDR3 spells CASSIEAPGLELFF. The CDR3, as DNA: TGTGCCAGTAGTATCGAAGCCCCAGGTTTGGAACTGTTTTTT.

This clone appeared once. The chain joins TRBV19 to TRBJ1-2; TRBD1 agrees at 9 bases. This CDR3 is 15 amino acids long. With 4 bases clipped from V and 2 bases from J, the junction kept 5 bases outside the gene matches. The germline gives CDR1 LNHDA, CDR2 SQIVND (reference sequence). In nucleotides, the CDR3 is TGTGCCAGTAGTAAGGGACAGGGCATAAACTATGGCTACACCTTC. This gives the protein CASSKGQGINYGYTF.

The CDR3 DNA follows: TGTGCCAGCAGCTTCTACACCGGGGAGCTGTTTTTT. This sequence encodes CASSFYTGELFF. The rearrangement links TRBV7-2 to TRBJ2-2; D unclear. Germline V gene lookup returns CDR1 SGHTA and CDR2 FQGNSA. CDR3 length: 12 amino acids. V gave up 3 bases and J gave up 3 bases, with 2 bases separating them.

This sequence joins TRBV3-1 (or the pseudogene TRBV3-2) and TRBJ1-6; the D is unclear. The CDR3 totals 14 residues. Germline CDR1 reads LGHDT; CDR2 reads YNNKEL (reference sequence). The ends were cut back, 4 bases at V and 3 bases at J, with 7 bases in the middle. CDR3 protein: CASSRQDYNSPLHF. CDR3 bases: TGTGCCAGCAGCCGACAAGACTATAATTCACCCCTCCACTTT.

CDR3 DNA: TGTGCCAGCTCACCACCGGACAGGGGGGGCACTGAAGCTTTCTTT. Protein: CASSPPDRGGTEAFF. V gene TRBV18 combines with J gene TRBJ1-1; TRBD1 matches at 10 bases. The V gene's germline CDR1 is KGHSH and CDR2 LQKENI. CDR3 length equals 15 residues. Trimming removed 0 bases from V and 4 bases from J; junction bases left unmatched: 2.

This chain connects TRBV12-3 or TRBV12-4 to TRBJ1-1, with unresolved D. With 3 bases removed from V and 6 bases from J, the gap between germline ends came to 11 bases. The CDR3 extends over 13 amino acids. The CDR3 DNA sequence: TGTGCCAGCAGTTTTATCCCCGGTTCTGAAGCTTTCTTT. It codes for CASSFIPGSEAFF.

The chain recombines TRBV24-1 with TRBJ2-7; tentative D call: TRBD1 (6 bases). The CDR3 covers 15 residues. Per the germline V gene, CDR1 is KGHDR and CDR2 is SFDVKD. V was clipped by 3 bases and J by 4 bases, with 15 bases between them. CDR3 coding DNA: TGTGCCACCAGTGATCGGGACAATTTACCGTACGAGCAGTACTTC. Encoded protein: CATSDRDNLPYEQYF.

The rearrangement links TRBV7-9 to TRBJ1-2; maybe TRBD1 (5 bases). The CDR3 loop spans 16 amino acids. Per the germline V gene, CDR1 is SEHNR and CDR2 is FQNEAQ (reference sequence). V was shortened by 4 bases and J by 2 bases, with 17 bases between the two germline ends. CDR3 in DNA: TGTGCCAGCAGCTCACAAGGCAGGGAGGAGAACTATGGCTACACCTTC. Its translation is CASSSQGREENYGYTF.

V and J are TRBV11-3 and TRBJ2-3; the match to TRBD2 covers 10 bases. Trimming removed 5 bases from V and 13 bases from J; junction bases left unmatched: 21. Germline CDR1 and CDR2: SGHNT and YENEEA. The CDR3 runs to 17 residues. CDR3 nucleotides: TGTGCCAGCAGCCACCACGGGACTAGCGTATGGGGGGCTTTGAAGTATTTT. This codes for CASSHHGTSVWGALKYF.

V usage is TRBV28 and J usage is TRBJ2-5; 10 bases match TRBD2. J lost 1 base, V lost 7 bases, and 27 bases had no gene match. Germline loops: CDR1 MDHEN, CDR2 SYDVKM. The CDR3 runs 22 residues. The CDR3 DNA reads TGTGCCAGCAACCTGGGGAGACAGGAATTGTTCCTAGCGGGAGTTCCCCAAGAGACCCAGTACTTC. Encoded protein: CASNLGRQELFLAGVPQETQYF.

The chain has TRBV7-3 and TRBJ1-1; 9 bases agree with TRBD1. The CDR3 sequence is 18 residues long. In germline, CDR1 is SGHTA, CDR2 FQGTGA. Trimming at V came to 2 bases and at J to 0 bases, leaving 10 bases not matched to a gene. The CDR3 DNA sequence: TGTGCCAGCAGCTTATCGGGACAGGGTGGCTACATGAACACTGAAGCTTTCTTT. Its translation: CASSLSGQGGYMNTEAFF.

The V gene is TRBV3-1 (or the pseudogene TRBV3-2), the J gene TRBJ1-5; 9 positions agree with TRBD1. CDR3 length equals 16 residues. The V gene's germline CDR1 is LGHDT and CDR2 YNNKEL (reference sequence). After removal of 3 bases from V and 5 bases from J, the junction contained 8 bases not matched to a gene. CDR3 DNA: TGTGCCAGCAGCCATGGCGTGGGACAGGGCTATCAGCCCCAGCATTTT. It specifies CASSHGVGQGYQPQHF.

Only one count was recorded for this clone. This chain connects TRBV6-2 or TRBV6-3 to TRBJ2-1, with D perhaps matching TRBD1 (5 bases). CDR1 and CDR2 from the germline V gene are MNHEY and SVGEGT. There are 15 residues in the CDR3. V was shortened by 0 bases and J by 3 bases, with 9 bases between the two germline ends. The chain's CDR3 is CASSYSRQRYNEQFF. For the CDR3, the DNA is TGTGCCAGCAGTTACTCGAGACAGCGCTACAATGAGCAGTTCTTC.

This clone was recorded once. The rearrangement links TRBV19 to TRBJ1-5; TRBD1 matches at 8 bases. The CDR3 loop spans 16 amino acids. Germline CDR1 is LNHDA and CDR2 is SQIVND (reference sequence). V dropped 5 bases and J dropped 0; count of bases not matched to a gene: 6. The chain's CDR3 is CASSFPDRGSNQPQHF. CDR3 in DNA: TGTGCCAGTAGTTTCCCTGACAGGGGTAGCAATCAGCCCCAGCATTTT.

The chain has TRBV9 and TRBJ2-3; the D gene is possibly TRBD1 (5 bases). The V end lost 0 bases, the J end lost 5 bases, and 7 bases lay between the germline ends. The CDR3 is made up of 13 amino acids. CDR1 SGDLS and CDR2 YYNGEE come from the germline V gene. The CDR3 coding sequence is TGTGCCAGCAGCGTAGAGGGGTTAGATACGCAGTATTTT. Translating gives CASSVEGLDTQYF.

This clone appeared once. The chain has TRBV5-4 and TRBJ1-1; D is undetermined. This CDR3 comprises 14 residues. Per germline, CDR1 SGHNT and CDR2 YYREEE (reference sequence). The V gene lost 4 bases and the J gene lost 0 bases, with 10 bases spanning the gap. The CDR3 sequence: CASSPDNLNTEAFF. Written as DNA, the CDR3 is TGTGCCAGCAGCCCCGACAATCTGAACACTGAAGCTTTCTTT.

The chain has TRBV28 and TRBJ1-2, with D perhaps matching TRBD1 (6 bases). This CDR3 contains 14 residues. Germline CDR1 MDHEN, CDR2 SYDVKM. Trimming removed 1 base at V and 7 bases at J, with 13 bases between. The CDR3 bases are TGTGCCAGCAGTTTATTAGTACCAGGGGTTGGCTACACCTTC. Translated, it gives CASSLLVPGVGYTF.

V usage is TRBV7-9 and J usage is TRBJ1-2; D possibly corresponds to TRBD1 (6 bases). V was trimmed by 5 bases and J by 4 bases, leaving 17 bases between them. CDR3 length equals 15 residues. Per germline, CDR1 SEHNR and CDR2 FQNEAQ (reference sequence). The CDR3 loop is CASSPSAGAGYGYTF. The CDR3, as DNA: TGTGCCAGCAGCCCAAGTGCAGGGGCCGGCTATGGCTACACCTTC.